The 29 T cell receptor beta chains in this list originate from one sample, sequenced in a study of PD-1 blockade in classical Hodgkin lymphoma. Every patient experienced relapse after autologous stem cell transplantation, and brentuximab vedotin exposure varied. Data came from immunoSEQ multiplex PCR; TCRdb stores just in-frame clones and leaves some out. The sample lists 20,000 to 25,000 clones, around 81% occurring once. The input for sequencing was peripheral blood mononuclear cells (PBMCs), taken before the second cycle of nivolumab. Receptors were obtained from a human donor with classical Hodgkin lymphoma.

The genes are TRBV27 and TRBJ2-2, with TRBD1 as a possible D gene (6 bases). The CDR3 consists of 18 residues. Germline V gene lookup returns CDR1 MNHEY and CDR2 SMNVEV (reference sequence). The V and J ends lost 3 bases and 4 bases respectively, with 21 bases between them. The CDR3 here is CASSLGRGYGTFTGELFF. CDR3 DNA: TGTGCCAGCAGTTTGGGCAGGGGTTATGGGACCTTCACCGGGGAGCTGTTTTTT.

This rearrangement joins TRBV6-5 to TRBJ1-2, with 8 bases matching TRBD1. Trimming removed 3 bases from V and 8 bases from J; junction bases left unmatched: 11. The CDR3 spans 15 residues. Looked up from germline, CDR1 is MNHEY and CDR2 is SVGAGI. The CDR3 nucleotides are TGTGCCAGCAGTTATCAACCGACAGGGGCCTCAGGCTACACCTTC. Its protein is CASSYQPTGASGYTF.

This clone was found many times. The J gene is TRBJ2-3, the V gene TRBV7-9; weak D call: TRBD2 (5 bases). CDR1 is SEHNR and CDR2 is FQNEAQ in the germline V gene (reference sequence). V shed 5 bases and J shed 0 bases, with 12 bases lying between them. The CDR3 totals 15 residues. The CDR3 loop reads CASSPPRTSTDTQYF. CDR3 DNA sequence: TGTGCCAGCAGCCCTCCCAGGACTAGCACAGATACGCAGTATTTT.

The chain employs TRBV28 and TRBJ2-1; the match to TRBD2 covers 8 bases. The trim removed 10 bases at V and 1 base at J, leaving 9 bases unmatched. CDR3 length: 15 amino acids. Germline-derived CDR1 and CDR2 are MDHEN and SYDVKM. The CDR3 region is CATSGAGESYNEQFF. The DNA for the CDR3 is TGTGCCACCTCAGGAGCGGGAGAATCCTACAATGAGCAGTTCTTC.

The chain carries TRBV2 and TRBJ1-1, with D possibly TRBD1 on 5 matching bases. The CDR3 runs 13 residues. The V gene's germline CDR1 is SNHLY and CDR2 FYNNEI. V was pared by 4 bases and J by 5 bases, with 11 bases between. The CDR3 nucleotides are TGTGCCAGCAGTGGGGGACGGAGAACTGAAGCTTTCTTT. Protein sequence: CASSGGRRTEAFF. The entire variable domain, with the rest obtained from reference TRBV2 and TRBJ1-1, is as follows: EPEVTQTPSHQVTQMGQEVILRCVPISNHLYFYWYRQILGQKVEFLVSFYNNEISEKSEIFDDQFSVERPDGSNFTLKIRSTKLEDSAMYFCASSGGRRTEAFFGQGTRLTVV.

The gene calls are TRBV28 and TRBJ2-7, with D unresolved. V lost 4 bases and J lost 2, with 15 bases in between. Germline V gene data show CDR1 as MDHEN and CDR2 as SYDVKM. The length of the CDR3 is 15 residues. The CDR3 DNA reads as TGTGCCAGCAGTTCCCCCCGAAGGTTAGCCTACGAGCAGTACTTC. It codes for CASSSPRRLAYEQYF.

The chain joins TRBV10-1 to TRBJ2-1, with D uncertain. Germline V gene data show CDR1 as WNHNN and CDR2 as SYGVQD (reference sequence). The CDR3 consists of 15 residues. The V end lost 2 bases, the J end lost 5 bases, and 13 bases lay between the germline ends. The CDR3 here is CASSEGSLGNNEQFF. The CDR3 DNA follows: TGCGCCAGCAGTGAGGGTAGCTTGGGGAACAATGAGCAGTTCTTC.

J is TRBJ2-3 and V is TRBV10-2; 8 nucleotides agree with TRBD1. CDR1 and CDR2 (germline): WSHSY, SAAADI. This CDR3 spans 15 amino acids. With V trimmed by 5 bases and J by 5 bases, 9 bases remained unmatched. The CDR3 reads CASSNIRGQGDTQYF. CDR3 bases: TGCGCCAGCAGTAACATCAGGGGGCAGGGAGATACGCAGTATTTT.

The genes are TRBV29-1 and TRBJ2-3, with D perhaps TRBD2 (5 bases). V lost 5 bases and J 6 bases, leaving 18 bases between the germline ends. This CDR3 has 14 amino acids. Germline lookup yields CDR1 SQVTM and CDR2 ANQGSEA. The CDR3 nucleotides read TGCAGCGTTCCGGTCGGGAAGGGCGTGGATACGCAGTATTTT. Amino acid sequence: CSVPVGKGVDTQYF.

The rearrangement uses TRBV6-7 and TRBJ1-2, with D uncertain. TRBV6-7 is labeled an ORF, and its function is uncertain. The V and J ends lost 2 bases and 4 bases respectively, with 11 bases between them. The CDR3 is 14 residues long. The CDR3 region is CASSYGVLGYGYTF. In DNA form, the CDR3 reads TGTGCCAGCAGTTACGGGGTACTGGGCTATGGCTACACCTTC.

The chain employs TRBV19 and TRBJ2-7; 10 nucleotides align to TRBD2. This CDR3 is 15 amino acids long. Germline CDR1 and CDR2: LNHDA and SQIVND (reference sequence). Germline trimming cut 9 bases from V and 2 bases from J; bases unmatched to any gene: 10. The CDR3 reads CASSPIAGGTYEQYF. The DNA for the CDR3 is TGTGCCAGCAGCCCTATAGCGGGGGGAACCTACGAGCAGTACTTC.

The count of this clone is one. The chain is built from TRBV2 and TRBJ1-5; D gene ambiguous. In germline, CDR1 is SNHLY, CDR2 FYNNEI. CDR3 length: 12 residues. Trimming took off 8 bases at V and 0 bases at J, with 5 bases between the two ends. CDR3 nucleotide sequence: TGTGCCAGCCGGTATAGCAATCAGCCCCAGCATTTT. Protein product: CASRYSNQPQHF.

The chain links TRBV29-1 to TRBJ2-7; D gene uncertain. Germline CDR1 SQVTM, CDR2 ANQGSEA. The V and J ends lost 1 base and 3 bases respectively, with 4 bases between them. The CDR3 runs to 11 residues. DNA for the CDR3: TGCAGCGTTGAAGGAAACTACGAGCAGTACTTC. This sequence encodes CSVEGNYEQYF.

This clone was seen only once. This chain connects TRBV28 to TRBJ1-6; the D is unclear. Germline CDR1 reads MDHEN; CDR2 reads SYDVKM. The CDR3 is 16 residues long. V shed 3 bases and J shed 6 bases, with 15 bases lying between them. The CDR3 nucleotides read TGTGCCAGCAGTTTTTACGATTCAGAACCTAATTCACCCCTCCACTTT. It encodes CASSFYDSEPNSPLHF.

The V and J genes are TRBV7-2 and TRBJ2-3; D call uncertain. Trimming removed 5 bases at V and 1 base at J, with 7 bases between. The CDR3 is 13 amino acids. CDR1 and CDR2 (germline): SGHTA, FQGNSA. The CDR3 is CASSILRTDTQYF. The DNA of the CDR3 is TGTGCCAGCAGCATTCTCCGCACAGATACGCAGTATTTT.

This chain connects TRBV2 to TRBJ2-7; no definite D call. CDR3 length: 14 residues. Per the germline V gene, CDR1 is SNHLY and CDR2 is FYNNEI. The V end was cut by 1 base, the J end by 1 base, with 8 bases between. In DNA form, the CDR3 reads TGTGCCAGCAGTGAAGGGCAGGTTTCCTACGAGCAGTACTTC. The encoded protein is CASSEGQVSYEQYF. The entire variable domain, with the rest obtained from reference TRBV2 and TRBJ2-7, is as follows: EPEVTQTPSHQVTQMGQEVILRCVPISNHLYFYWYRQILGQKVEFLVSFYNNEISEKSEIFDDQFSVERPDGSNFTLKIRSTKLEDSAMYFCASSEGQVSYEQYFGPGTRLTVT.

This rearrangement joins TRBV6-5 to TRBJ2-7; the D gene is possibly TRBD2 (6 bases). The CDR3 totals 14 residues. The germline V gene encodes CDR1 MNHEY and CDR2 SVGAGI. V shed 6 bases and J shed 6 bases, with 18 bases lying between them. Written as DNA, the CDR3 is TGTGCCAGCAGGGGGGGTGGGAAAGGCTCCGAGCAGTACTTC. Translating gives CASRGGGKGSEQYF.

The rearrangement uses TRBV30 and TRBJ2-7, with unresolved D. Germline CDR1 reads GTSNPN; CDR2 reads SVGIG (reference sequence). Trimming shortened V by 0 bases and J by 4 bases, and 10 bases separated the two germline ends. The CDR3 runs 13 residues. The CDR3 sequence is CAWSVRLEYEQYF. CDR3 sequence (DNA): TGTGCCTGGAGTGTACGCCTAGAATACGAGCAGTACTTC.

This sequence joins TRBV7-9 and TRBJ1-1, with D possibly TRBD1 on 5 matching bases. The CDR3 runs to 12 residues. CDR1 SEHNR and CDR2 FQNEAQ come from the germline V gene (reference sequence). Trimming took off 1 base at V and 8 bases at J, with 8 bases between the two ends. The CDR3 nucleotides are TGTGCCAGCAGCTTAGGGGGGTCGGAAGCTTTCTTT. Translated: CASSLGGSEAFF.

The rearrangement uses TRBV5-5 and TRBJ2-5; D is unresolved. Germline CDR1 reads SGHKS; CDR2 reads YYEKEE (reference sequence). This CDR3 region has 11 residues. The V gene lost 0 bases and the J gene lost 5 bases, with 2 bases spanning the gap. For the CDR3, the DNA is TGTGCCAGCAGCTTGGCGGAGACCCAGTACTTC. Translating gives CASSLAETQYF.

The chain couples TRBV19 to TRBJ2-1; D is ambiguous. CDR1 is LNHDA and CDR2 is SQIVND in the germline V gene (reference sequence). The ends were cut back, 2 bases at V and 1 base at J, with 9 bases in the middle. This CDR3 region has 15 residues. The CDR3 region is CASSIQASSYNEQFF. Written as DNA, the CDR3 is TGTGCCAGTAGTATACAAGCGTCATCCTACAATGAGCAGTTCTTC.

The V call is TRBV5-8, the J call TRBJ2-1; 7 nucleotides line up with TRBD2. The CDR3 is 15 amino acids. Unmatched junction bases numbered 6, after V lost 4 bases and J lost 2 bases. In germline, CDR1 is SGHTS, CDR2 YDEGEE. The CDR3 DNA reads TGTGCCAGCAGCCTGAGGGCGGGGGCCTACAATGAGCAGTTCTTC. Translated: CASSLRAGAYNEQFF.

The V gene is TRBV29-1, the J gene TRBJ2-7; 8 bases match TRBD1. This CDR3 is built from 15 residues. CDR1 and CDR2 from the germline V gene are SQVTM and ANQGSEA. V shed 4 bases and J 4 bases; nucleotides not matched to a gene: 12. The CDR3 DNA reads as TGCAGCGTTGTTTGGGGCAGGGGGCCTGCTTACGAGCAGTACTTC. Protein product: CSVVWGRGPAYEQYF.

This chain connects TRBV6-1 to TRBJ1-4; D is perhaps TRBD1 (5 bases). The CDR3 runs 14 residues. The V gene's germline CDR1 is MNHNS and CDR2 SASEGT. Trimming removed 7 bases at V and 7 bases at J, with 16 bases between. The CDR3 bases are TGTGCCAGCAACTGGTGGGGGGAGGGTGAAAAACTGTTTTTT. It is translated as CASNWWGEGEKLFF.

The chain uses TRBV28 and TRBJ1-5; the match to TRBD1 covers 8 bases. V was pared by 2 bases and J by 3 bases, with 3 bases of the junction left unmatched. The CDR3 runs 15 residues. Germline V gives CDR1 MDHEN, CDR2 SYDVKM. CDR3 sequence: CASSLPGQANQPQHF. CDR3 DNA sequence: TGTGCCAGCAGTTTACCGGGACAGGCCAATCAGCCCCAGCATTTT. The variable domain in full, completed from reference TRBV28 and TRBJ1-5, reads DVKVTQSSRYLVKRTGEKVFLECVQDMDHENMFWYRQDPGLGLRLIYFSYDVKMKEKGDIPEGYSVSREKKERFSLILESASTNQTSMYLCASSLPGQANQPQHFGDGTRLSIL.

The rearrangement links TRBV6-6 to TRBJ1-1; D is perhaps TRBD1 (5 bases). The CDR3 consists of 15 residues. With 5 bases removed from V and 3 bases from J, the gap between germline ends came to 16 bases. Per the germline V gene, CDR1 is MNHNY and CDR2 is SVGAGI (reference sequence). The CDR3: CASSQQDRMDTEAFF. CDR3 in DNA: TGTGCCAGCAGTCAACAAGACAGAATGGACACTGAAGCTTTCTTT.

The chain combines TRBV4-1 with TRBJ2-5; D remains unclear. With 0 bases removed from V and 2 bases from J, the gap between germline ends came to 7 bases. Germline CDR1 and CDR2: MGHRA and YSYEKL. The CDR3 is 14 amino acids. CDR3 protein: CASSQEGPQETQYF. The CDR3 coding sequence is TGCGCCAGCAGCCAAGAGGGTCCACAAGAGACCCAGTACTTC.

The rearrangement joins TRBV10-1 to TRBJ2-7; 7 bases line up with TRBD2. The V and J ends lost 6 bases and 3 bases, in that order; junction bases with no gene match: 14. This CDR3 contains 16 residues. CDR1 and CDR2 from the germline V gene are WNHNN and SYGVQD (reference sequence). The CDR3 spells CASSPLGRERYYEQYF. The CDR3, as DNA: TGCGCCAGCAGCCCCCTAGGGCGGGAGCGATACTACGAGCAGTACTTC.

The gene calls are TRBV27 and TRBJ2-2; D possibly matches TRBD1 or TRBD2 (5 bases each). From germline, CDR1 is MNHEY and CDR2 SMNVEV (reference sequence). This CDR3 has 17 residues. V lost 1 base and J 5 bases, leaving 17 bases between the germline ends. CDR3 bases: TGTGCCAGCAGTTTATTGGGGCGGGTGGGGGTAACCGGGGAGCTGTTTTTT. Amino acids: CASSLLGRVGVTGELFF.